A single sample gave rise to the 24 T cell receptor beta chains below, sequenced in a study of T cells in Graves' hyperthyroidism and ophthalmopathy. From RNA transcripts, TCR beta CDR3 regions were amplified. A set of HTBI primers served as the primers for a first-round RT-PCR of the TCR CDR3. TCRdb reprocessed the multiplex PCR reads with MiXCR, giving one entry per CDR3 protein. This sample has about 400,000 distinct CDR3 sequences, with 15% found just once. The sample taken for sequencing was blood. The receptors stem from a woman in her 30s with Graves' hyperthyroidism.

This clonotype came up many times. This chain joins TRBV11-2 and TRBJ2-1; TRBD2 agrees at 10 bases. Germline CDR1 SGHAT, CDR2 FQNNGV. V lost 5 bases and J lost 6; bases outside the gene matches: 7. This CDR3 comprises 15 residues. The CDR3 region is CASSLTGTSVNEQFF. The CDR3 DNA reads TGTGCCAGCAGCCTCACCGGGACTAGCGTCAATGAGCAGTTCTTC.

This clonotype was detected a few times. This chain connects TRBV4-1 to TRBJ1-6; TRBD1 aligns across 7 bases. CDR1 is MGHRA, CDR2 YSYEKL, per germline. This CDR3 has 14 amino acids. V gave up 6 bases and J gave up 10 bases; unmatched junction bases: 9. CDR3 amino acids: CASREGAGTSPLHF. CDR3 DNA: TGCGCCAGCAGAGAGGGGGCAGGGACCTCACCCCTCCACTTT.

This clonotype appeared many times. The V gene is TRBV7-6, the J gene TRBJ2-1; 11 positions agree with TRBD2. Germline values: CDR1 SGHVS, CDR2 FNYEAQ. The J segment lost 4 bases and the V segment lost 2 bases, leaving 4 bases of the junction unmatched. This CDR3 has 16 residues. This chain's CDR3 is CASSLHGTSGYNEQFF. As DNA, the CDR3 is TGTGCCAGCAGCTTACATGGGACTAGCGGATACAATGAGCAGTTCTTC.

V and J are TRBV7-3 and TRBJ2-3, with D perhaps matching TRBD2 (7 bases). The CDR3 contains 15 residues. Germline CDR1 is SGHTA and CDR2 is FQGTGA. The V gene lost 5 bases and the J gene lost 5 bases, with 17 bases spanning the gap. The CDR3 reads CASSRGLADGDTQYF. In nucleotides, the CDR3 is TGTGCCAGCAGCCGGGGGCTAGCGGACGGAGATACGCAGTATTTT.

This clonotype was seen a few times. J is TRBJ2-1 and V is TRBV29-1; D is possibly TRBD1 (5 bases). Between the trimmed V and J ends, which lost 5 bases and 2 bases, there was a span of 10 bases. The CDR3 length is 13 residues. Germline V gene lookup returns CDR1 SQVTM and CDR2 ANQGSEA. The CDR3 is CSVRAGPYNEQFF. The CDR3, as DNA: TGCAGCGTTCGGGCAGGGCCCTACAATGAGCAGTTCTTC.

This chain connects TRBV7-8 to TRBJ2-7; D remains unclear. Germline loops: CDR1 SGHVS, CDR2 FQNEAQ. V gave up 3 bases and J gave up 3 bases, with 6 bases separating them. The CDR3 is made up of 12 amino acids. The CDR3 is CASSFNFYEQYF. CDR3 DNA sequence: TGTGCCAGCAGCTTTAACTTCTACGAGCAGTACTTC.

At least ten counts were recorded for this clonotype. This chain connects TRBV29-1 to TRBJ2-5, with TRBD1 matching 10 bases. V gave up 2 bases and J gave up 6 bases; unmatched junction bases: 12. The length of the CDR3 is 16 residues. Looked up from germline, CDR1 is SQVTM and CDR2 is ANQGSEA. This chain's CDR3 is CSVEPVRDRGVKTQYF. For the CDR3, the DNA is TGCAGCGTTGAACCCGTCCGGGACAGGGGCGTAAAGACCCAGTACTTC. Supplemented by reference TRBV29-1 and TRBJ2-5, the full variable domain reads SAVISQKPSRDICQRGTSLTIQCQVDSQVTMMFWYRQQPGQSLTLIATANQGSEATYESGFVIDKFPISRPNLTFSTLTVSNMSPEDSSIYLCSVEPVRDRGVKTQYFGPGTRLLVL.

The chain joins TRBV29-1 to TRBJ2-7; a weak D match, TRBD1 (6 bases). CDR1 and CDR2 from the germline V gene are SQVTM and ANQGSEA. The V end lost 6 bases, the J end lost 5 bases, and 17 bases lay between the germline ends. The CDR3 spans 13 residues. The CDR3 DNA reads TGCAGCGTCGAAATGGGACATTTGGACGAGCAGTACTTC. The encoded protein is CSVEMGHLDEQYF.

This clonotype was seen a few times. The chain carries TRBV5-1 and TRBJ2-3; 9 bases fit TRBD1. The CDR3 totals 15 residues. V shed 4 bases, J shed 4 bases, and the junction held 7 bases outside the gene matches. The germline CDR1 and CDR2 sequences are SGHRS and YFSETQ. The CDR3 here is CASSAGQGKADTQYF. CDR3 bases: TGCGCCAGCAGCGCGGGACAGGGTAAAGCAGATACGCAGTATTTT.

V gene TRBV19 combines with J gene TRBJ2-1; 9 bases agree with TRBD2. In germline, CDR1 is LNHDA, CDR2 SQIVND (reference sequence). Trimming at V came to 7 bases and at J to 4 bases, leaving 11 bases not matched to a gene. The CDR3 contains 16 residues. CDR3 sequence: CASKGSGGRGYNEQFF. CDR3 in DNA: TGTGCCAGTAAGGGGTCAGGCGGGAGGGGGTACAATGAGCAGTTCTTC.

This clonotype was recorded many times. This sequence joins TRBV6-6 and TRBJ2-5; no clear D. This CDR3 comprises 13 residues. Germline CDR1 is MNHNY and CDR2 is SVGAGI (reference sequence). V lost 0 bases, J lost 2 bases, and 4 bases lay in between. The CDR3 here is CASSYSGQETQYF. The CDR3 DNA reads TGTGCCAGCAGTTACTCGGGACAAGAGACCCAGTACTTC.

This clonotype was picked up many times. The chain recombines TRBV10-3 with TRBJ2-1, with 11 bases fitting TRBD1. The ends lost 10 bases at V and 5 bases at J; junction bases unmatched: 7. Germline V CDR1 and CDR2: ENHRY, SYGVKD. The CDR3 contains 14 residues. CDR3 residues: CATRGDRGDNEQFF. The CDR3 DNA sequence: TGTGCCACCCGTGGGGACAGGGGGGACAATGAGCAGTTCTTC.

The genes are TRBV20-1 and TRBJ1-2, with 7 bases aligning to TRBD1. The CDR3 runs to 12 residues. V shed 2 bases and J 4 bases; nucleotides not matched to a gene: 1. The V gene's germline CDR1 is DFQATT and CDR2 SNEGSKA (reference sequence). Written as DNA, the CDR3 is TGCAGTGCTAGAACAGGGGCCTATGGCTACACCTTC. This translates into CSARTGAYGYTF.

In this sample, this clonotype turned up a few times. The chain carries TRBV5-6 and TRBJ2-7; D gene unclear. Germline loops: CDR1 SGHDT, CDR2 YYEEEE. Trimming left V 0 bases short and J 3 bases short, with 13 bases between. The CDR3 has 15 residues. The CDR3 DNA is TGTGCCAGCAGCTTGGACGTCACAAGCTTCTACGAGCAGTACTTC. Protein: CASSLDVTSFYEQYF.

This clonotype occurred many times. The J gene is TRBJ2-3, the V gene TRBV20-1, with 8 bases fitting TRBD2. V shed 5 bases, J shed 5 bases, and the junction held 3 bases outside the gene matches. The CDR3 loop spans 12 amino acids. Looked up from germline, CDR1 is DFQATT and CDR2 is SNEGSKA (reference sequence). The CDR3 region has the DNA TGCAGTGCTGCGGGAGGAGGAGATACGCAGTATTTT. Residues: CSAAGGGDTQYF.

In DNA, the CDR3 is TGTGCCAGCCGCGGGGCAGGGGATGGCGAGCAGTACTTC. Its translation: CASRGAGDGEQYF. This chain joins TRBV18 and TRBJ2-7; D is perhaps TRBD1 or TRBD2 (6 bases each). This CDR3 has 13 residues. The V and J ends lost 8 bases and 6 bases respectively, with 17 bases between them. The germline gives CDR1 KGHSH, CDR2 LQKENI.

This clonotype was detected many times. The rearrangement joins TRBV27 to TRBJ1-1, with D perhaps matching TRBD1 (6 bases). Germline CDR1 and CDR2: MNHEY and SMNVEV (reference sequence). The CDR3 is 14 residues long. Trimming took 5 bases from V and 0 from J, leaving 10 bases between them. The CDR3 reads CASSTGSLNTEAFF. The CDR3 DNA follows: TGTGCCAGCAGTACAGGGTCCCTGAACACTGAAGCTTTCTTT.

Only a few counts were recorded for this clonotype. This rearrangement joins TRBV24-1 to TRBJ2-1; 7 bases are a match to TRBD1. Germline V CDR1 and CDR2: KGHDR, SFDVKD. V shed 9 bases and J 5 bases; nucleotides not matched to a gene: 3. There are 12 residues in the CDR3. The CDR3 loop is CATSGTDNEQFF. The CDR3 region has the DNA TGTGCCACCTCCGGGACAGACAATGAGCAGTTCTTC.

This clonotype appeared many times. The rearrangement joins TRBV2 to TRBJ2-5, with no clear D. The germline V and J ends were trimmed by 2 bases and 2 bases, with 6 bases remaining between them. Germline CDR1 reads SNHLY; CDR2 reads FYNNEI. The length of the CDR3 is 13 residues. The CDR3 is CASSEMRQETQYF. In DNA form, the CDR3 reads TGTGCCAGCAGTGAAATGCGGCAAGAGACCCAGTACTTC.

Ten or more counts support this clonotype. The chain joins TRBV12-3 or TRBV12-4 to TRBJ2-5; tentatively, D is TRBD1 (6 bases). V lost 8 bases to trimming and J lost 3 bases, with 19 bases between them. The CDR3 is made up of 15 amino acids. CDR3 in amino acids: CASVHRASWEETQYF. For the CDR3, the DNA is TGTGCCAGCGTGCACAGGGCGAGTTGGGAAGAGACCCAGTACTTC.

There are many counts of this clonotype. The CDR3 here is CASSPMKFTGGAFNQPQHF. CDR3 nucleotides: TGTGCCAGCTCACCAATGAAGTTTACAGGGGGTGCCTTCAATCAGCCCCAGCATTTT. The chain links TRBV18 to TRBJ1-5; 8 bases are shared with TRBD1. With V trimmed by 2 bases and J by 3 bases, 15 bases remained unmatched. CDR1 KGHSH and CDR2 LQKENI come from the germline V gene. This CDR3 has 19 amino acids.

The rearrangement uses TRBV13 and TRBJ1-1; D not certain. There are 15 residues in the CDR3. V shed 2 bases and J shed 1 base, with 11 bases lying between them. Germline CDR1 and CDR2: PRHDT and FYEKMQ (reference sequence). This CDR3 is CASSLRVRTNTEAFF. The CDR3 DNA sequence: TGTGCCAGCAGCTTACGGGTTCGGACGAACACTGAAGCTTTCTTT.

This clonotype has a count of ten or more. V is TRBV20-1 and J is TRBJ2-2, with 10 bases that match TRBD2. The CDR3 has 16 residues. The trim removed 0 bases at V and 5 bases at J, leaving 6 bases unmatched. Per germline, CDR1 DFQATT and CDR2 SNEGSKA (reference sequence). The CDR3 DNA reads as TGCAGTGCTAGAGATTCTAGCGGGAGATATACCGGGGAGCTGTTTTTT. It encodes CSARDSSGRYTGELFF.

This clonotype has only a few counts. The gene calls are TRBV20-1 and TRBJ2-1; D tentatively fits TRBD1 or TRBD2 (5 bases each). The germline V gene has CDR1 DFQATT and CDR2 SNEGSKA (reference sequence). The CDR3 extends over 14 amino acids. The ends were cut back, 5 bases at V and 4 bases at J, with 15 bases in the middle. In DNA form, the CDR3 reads TGCAGTGCTCCCCGGGGCGGCCTATACAATGAGCAGTTCTTC. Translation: CSAPRGGLYNEQFF.